The next 5 T cell receptor beta chains were all read from a single sample in a study of T cell repertoires and HLA-DP antigens. Sequenced by immunoSEQ multiplex PCR; TCRdb stores in-frame clones only, minus some. The sample lists some 89,000 clones, around nine tenths occurring once. Their recognized antigens are unknown. The sample was CD4+ T cells from PBMCs. The receptor set was obtained from a man aged 50-60 years in good health and CMV-seronegative.

The chain employs TRBV27 and TRBJ1-1, with TRBD1 as a possible D gene (5 bases). Trimming took 2 bases from V and 4 from J, leaving 11 bases between them. The CDR3 consists of 14 residues. Germline CDR1 reads MNHEY; CDR2 reads SMNVEV (reference sequence). In nucleotides, the CDR3 is TGTGCCAGCAGTTTACGGGGGGAAGGCACTGAAGCTTTCTTT. This translates into CASSLRGEGTEAFF.

This clone was recorded a few times. This chain uses TRBV30 with TRBJ1-1, with 7 positions matching TRBD1. CDR1 and CDR2 (germline): GTSNPN, SVGIG (reference sequence). The CDR3 is 14 residues long. The trim removed 3 bases at V and 4 bases at J, leaving 8 bases unmatched. This CDR3 is CAWSRQGRSTEAFF. CDR3 sequence (DNA): TGTGCCTGGAGCAGACAGGGTCGGAGCACTGAAGCTTTCTTT.

The chain carries TRBV6-6 and TRBJ2-5; no definite D call. V was cut by 7 bases and J by 5 bases, with 20 bases left in between. CDR3 length: 15 amino acids. The germline gives CDR1 MNHNY, CDR2 SVGAGI (reference sequence). This CDR3 is CASKPGAPYGETQYF. The DNA for the CDR3 is TGTGCCAGCAAGCCAGGAGCCCCCTACGGGGAGACCCAGTACTTC.

J is TRBJ2-7 and V is TRBV5-4; 9 bases agree with TRBD1. Looked up from germline, CDR1 is SGHNT and CDR2 is YYREEE (reference sequence). This CDR3 has 17 amino acids. Germline trimming cut 1 base from V and 1 base from J; bases unmatched to any gene: 9. The CDR3 region is CASSLFGQGKISYEQYF. The CDR3 coding sequence is TGTGCCAGCAGCTTGTTTGGACAGGGGAAAATTTCCTACGAGCAGTACTTC.

V usage is TRBV2 and J usage is TRBJ2-7; 10 positions agree with TRBD1. CDR1 and CDR2 (germline): SNHLY, FYNNEI. V was pared by 3 bases and J by 7 bases, with 6 bases of the junction left unmatched. The CDR3 is 14 amino acids. The chain's CDR3 is CASSDGTGEMEQYF. CDR3 nucleotides: TGTGCCAGCAGTGATGGGACAGGGGAAATGGAGCAGTACTTC.